This T cell receptor beta chain was recovered during a study of T cells in Graves' hyperthyroidism and ophthalmopathy. Study summary: Peripheral blood was taken when the disease was first diagnosed, before any treatment began. Study-level results: It was a median roughly six months before onset that the model predicted ophthalmopathy.

In its sample, this clonotype was seen many times. Its antigen is undetermined. Researchers amplified the TCR beta CDR3 regions from RNA transcripts. First-round RT-PCR of the TCR CDR3 relied on the HTBI primer set. TCRdb redid the calling of the multiplex PCR reads with MiXCR, one entry per CDR3 protein. The sample records 200,000 to 250,000 distinct CDR3 sequences, less than 20% being singletons. The sample was blood. This receptor was identified in a woman aged 18-35 years with Graves' ophthalmopathy.

The CDR3 protein is CASSQDPLAGLSDTQYF. CDR3 nucleotides: TGTGCCAGCAGCCAAGATCCCCTAGCGGGACTTTCAGATACGCAGTATTTT. The rearrangement joins TRBV4-2 to TRBJ2-3; TRBD2 matches at 9 bases. Trimming cost V 0 bases and J 4 bases; bases outside gene matches: 8. Germline CDR1 LGHNA, CDR2 YNFKEQ. The CDR3 is 17 amino acids.